The T cell receptor beta chain under discussion was sequenced for a study of technical replicates of blood from a few donors. Produced via immunoSEQ multiplex PCR; TCRdb's table is partial and in-frame only. The data hold 14,000 or so clones, with around 83% observed a single time. The V end lost 3 bases, the J end lost 3 bases, and 12 bases lay between the germline ends. Germline V lookup: CDR1 MNHNS, CDR2 SASEGT. The CDR3 has 15 amino acids. The receptor was derived from a human donor in good health. Source material: PBMCs. The chain employs TRBV6-1 and TRBJ2-1, with D maybe TRBD1 (6 bases). The CDR3 reads CASSDAQGYYNEQFF. DNA for the CDR3: TGTGCCAGCAGTGACGCACAGGGATACTACAATGAGCAGTTCTTC.